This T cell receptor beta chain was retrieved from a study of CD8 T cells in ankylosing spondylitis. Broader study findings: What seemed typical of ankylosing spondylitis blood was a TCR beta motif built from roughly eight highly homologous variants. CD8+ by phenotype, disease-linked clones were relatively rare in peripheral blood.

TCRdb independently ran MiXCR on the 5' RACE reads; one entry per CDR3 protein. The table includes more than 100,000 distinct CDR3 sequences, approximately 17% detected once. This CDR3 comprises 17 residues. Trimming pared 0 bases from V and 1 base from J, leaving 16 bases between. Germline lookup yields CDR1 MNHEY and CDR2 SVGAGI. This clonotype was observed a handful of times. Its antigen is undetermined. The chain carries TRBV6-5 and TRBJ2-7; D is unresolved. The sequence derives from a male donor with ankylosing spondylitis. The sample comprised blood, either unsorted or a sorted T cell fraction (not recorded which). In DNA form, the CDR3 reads TGTGCCAGCAGTTACTCGATAGGTACCGAACTTTCCTACGAGCAGTACTTC. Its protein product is CASSYSIGTELSYEQYF.